This T cell receptor (beta chain) was identified during a study of beta chain features in type 1 diabetes. Notes on the study in general: In all four CD4+ subsets, TCRB CDR3 length was significantly, moderately reduced in type 1 diabetes.

cDNA synthesis used the whole RNA isolate, giving expressed TCRB sequences. TCRdb keeps only in-frame clones here, not all; method: immunoSEQ multiplex PCR. Of around 360,000 clones listed, over 10% are singletons. Germline V lookup: CDR1 LGHNA, CDR2 YSLEER. V was clipped by 0 bases and J by 3 bases, with 5 bases between them. The CDR3 is 13 residues long. Sorting based on CD45RO/CCR7/CD25/CD127/CD95/CD27 separated CD4+ naive, central memory, regulatory and stem cell-like memory cells. This clone turned up a few times. Its antigen is undetermined. The sample has other DNA sequences that encode this CDR3 too.

Sample: naive CD4+ T cells from blood. V and J are TRBV4-3 and TRBJ1-2; possible D gene TRBD1, 5 bases. The sequence was obtained from a woman aged 18-29 years with type 1 diabetes. As DNA, the CDR3 is TGCGCCAGCAGCCAAGACAGGGACTATGGCTACACCTTC. This sequence encodes CASSQDRDYGYTF.